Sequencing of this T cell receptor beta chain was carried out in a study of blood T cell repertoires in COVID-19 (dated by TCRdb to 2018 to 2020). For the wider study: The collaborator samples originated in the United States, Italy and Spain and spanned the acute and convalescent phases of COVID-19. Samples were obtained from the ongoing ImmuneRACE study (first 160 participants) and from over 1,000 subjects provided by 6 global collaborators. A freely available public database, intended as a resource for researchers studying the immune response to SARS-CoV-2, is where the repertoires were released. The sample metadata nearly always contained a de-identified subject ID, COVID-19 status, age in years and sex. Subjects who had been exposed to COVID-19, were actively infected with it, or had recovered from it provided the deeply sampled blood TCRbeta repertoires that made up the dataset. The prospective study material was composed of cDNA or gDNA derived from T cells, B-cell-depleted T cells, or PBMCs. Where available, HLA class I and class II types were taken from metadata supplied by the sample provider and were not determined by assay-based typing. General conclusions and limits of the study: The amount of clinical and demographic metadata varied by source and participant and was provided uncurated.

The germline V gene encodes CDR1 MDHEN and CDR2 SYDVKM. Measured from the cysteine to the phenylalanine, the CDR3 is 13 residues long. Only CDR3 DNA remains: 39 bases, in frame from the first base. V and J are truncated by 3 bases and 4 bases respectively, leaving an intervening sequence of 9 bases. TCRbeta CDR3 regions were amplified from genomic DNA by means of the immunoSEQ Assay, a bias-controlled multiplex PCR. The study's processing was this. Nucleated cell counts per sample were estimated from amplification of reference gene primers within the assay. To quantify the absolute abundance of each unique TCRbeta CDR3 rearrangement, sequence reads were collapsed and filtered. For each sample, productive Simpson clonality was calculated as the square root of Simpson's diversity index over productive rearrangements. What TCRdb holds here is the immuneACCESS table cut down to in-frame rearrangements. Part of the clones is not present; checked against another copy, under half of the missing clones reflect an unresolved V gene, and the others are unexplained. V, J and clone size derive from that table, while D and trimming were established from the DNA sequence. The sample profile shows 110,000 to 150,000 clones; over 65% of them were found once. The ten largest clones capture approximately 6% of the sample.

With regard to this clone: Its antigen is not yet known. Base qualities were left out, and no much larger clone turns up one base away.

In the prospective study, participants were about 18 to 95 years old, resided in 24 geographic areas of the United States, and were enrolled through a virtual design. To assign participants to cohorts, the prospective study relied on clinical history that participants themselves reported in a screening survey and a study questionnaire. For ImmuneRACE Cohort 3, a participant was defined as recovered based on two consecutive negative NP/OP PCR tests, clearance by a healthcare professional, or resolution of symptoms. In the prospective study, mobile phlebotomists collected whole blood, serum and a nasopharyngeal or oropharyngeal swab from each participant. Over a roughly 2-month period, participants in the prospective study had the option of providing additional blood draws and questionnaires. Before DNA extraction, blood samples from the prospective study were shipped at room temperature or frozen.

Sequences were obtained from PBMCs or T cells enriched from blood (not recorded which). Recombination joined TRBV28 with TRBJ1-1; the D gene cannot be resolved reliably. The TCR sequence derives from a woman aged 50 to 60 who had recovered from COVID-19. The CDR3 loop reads CASSFGLVTEAFF. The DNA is TGTGCCAGCAGTTTCGGACTAGTCACTGAAGCTTTCTTT.